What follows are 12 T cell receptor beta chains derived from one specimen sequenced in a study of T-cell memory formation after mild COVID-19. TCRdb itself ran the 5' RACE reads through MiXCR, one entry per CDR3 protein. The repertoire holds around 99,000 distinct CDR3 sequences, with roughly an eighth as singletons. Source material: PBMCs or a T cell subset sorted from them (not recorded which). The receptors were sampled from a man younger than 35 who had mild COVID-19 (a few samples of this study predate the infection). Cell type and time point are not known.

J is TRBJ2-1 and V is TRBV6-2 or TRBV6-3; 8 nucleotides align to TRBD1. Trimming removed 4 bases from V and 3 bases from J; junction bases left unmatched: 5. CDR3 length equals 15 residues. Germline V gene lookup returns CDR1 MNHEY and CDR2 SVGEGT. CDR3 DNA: TGTGCCAGCAGTTCCTCAGGGGGCGTCTACAATGAGCAGTTCTTC. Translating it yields CASSSSGGVYNEQFF.

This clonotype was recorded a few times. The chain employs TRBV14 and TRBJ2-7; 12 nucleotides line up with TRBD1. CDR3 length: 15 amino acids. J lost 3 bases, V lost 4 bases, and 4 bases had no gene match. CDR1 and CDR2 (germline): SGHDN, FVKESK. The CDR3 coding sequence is TGTGCCAGCAGCCCGGGGACAGGGGGCATCTACGAGCAGTACTTC. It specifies CASSPGTGGIYEQYF.

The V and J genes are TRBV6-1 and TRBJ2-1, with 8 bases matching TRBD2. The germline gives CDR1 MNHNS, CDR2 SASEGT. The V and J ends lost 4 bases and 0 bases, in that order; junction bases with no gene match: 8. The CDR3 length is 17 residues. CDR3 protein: CASSGIERGSSYNEQFF. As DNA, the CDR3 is TGTGCCAGCAGTGGGATAGAGCGGGGGAGCTCCTACAATGAGCAGTTCTTC.

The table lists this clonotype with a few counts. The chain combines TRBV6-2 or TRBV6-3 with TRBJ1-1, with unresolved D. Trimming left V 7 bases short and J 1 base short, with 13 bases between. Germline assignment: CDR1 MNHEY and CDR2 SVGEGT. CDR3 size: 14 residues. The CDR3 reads CASNMPDGNTEAFF. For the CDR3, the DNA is TGTGCCAGCAACATGCCGGACGGGAACACTGAAGCTTTCTTT.

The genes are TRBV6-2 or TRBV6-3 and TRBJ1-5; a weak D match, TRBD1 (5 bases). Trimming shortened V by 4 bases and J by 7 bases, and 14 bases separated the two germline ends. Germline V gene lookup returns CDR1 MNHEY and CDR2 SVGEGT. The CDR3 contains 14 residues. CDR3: CASSFTTAAQPQHF. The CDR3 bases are TGTGCCAGCAGTTTCACGACAGCGGCCCAGCCCCAGCATTTT.

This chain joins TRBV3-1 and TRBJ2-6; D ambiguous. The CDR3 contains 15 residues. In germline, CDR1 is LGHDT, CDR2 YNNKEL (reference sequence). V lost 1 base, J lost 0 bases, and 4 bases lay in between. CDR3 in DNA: TGTGCCAGCAGCCAAGCTAGCTCTGGGGCCAACGTCCTGACTTTC. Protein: CASSQASSGANVLTF.

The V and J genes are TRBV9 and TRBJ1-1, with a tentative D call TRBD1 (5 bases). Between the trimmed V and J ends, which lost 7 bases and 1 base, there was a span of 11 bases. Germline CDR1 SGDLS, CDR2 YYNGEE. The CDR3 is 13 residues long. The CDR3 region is CASAIGGNTEAFF. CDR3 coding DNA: TGTGCCAGCGCAATCGGGGGGAACACTGAAGCTTTCTTT.

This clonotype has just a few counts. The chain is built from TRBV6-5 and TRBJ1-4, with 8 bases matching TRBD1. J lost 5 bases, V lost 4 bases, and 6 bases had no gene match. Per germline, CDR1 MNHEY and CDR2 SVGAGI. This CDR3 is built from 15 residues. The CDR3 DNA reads TGTGCCAGCAGTTCCGGGACAGGCAAAAATGAAAAACTGTTTTTT. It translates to CASSSGTGKNEKLFF.

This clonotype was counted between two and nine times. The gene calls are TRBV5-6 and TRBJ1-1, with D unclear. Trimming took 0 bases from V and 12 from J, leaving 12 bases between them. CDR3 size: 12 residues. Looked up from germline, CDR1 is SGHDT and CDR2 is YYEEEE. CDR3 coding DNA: TGTGCCAGCAGCTTGGATTTCGGGGAAACTTTCTTT. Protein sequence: CASSLDFGETFF.

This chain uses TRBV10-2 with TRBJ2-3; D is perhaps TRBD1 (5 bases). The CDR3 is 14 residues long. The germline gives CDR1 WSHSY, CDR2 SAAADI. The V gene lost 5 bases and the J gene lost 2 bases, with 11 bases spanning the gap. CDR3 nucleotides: TGCGCCAGCAGTCGGACAAAAAACACAGATACGCAGTATTTT. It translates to CASSRTKNTDTQYF.

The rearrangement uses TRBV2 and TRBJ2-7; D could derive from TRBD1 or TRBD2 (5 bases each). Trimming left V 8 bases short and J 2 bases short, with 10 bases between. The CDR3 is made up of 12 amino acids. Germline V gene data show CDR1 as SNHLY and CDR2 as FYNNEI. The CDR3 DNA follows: TGTGCCAGCGGGACCTACGCCTACGAGCAGTACTTC. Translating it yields CASGTYAYEQYF.

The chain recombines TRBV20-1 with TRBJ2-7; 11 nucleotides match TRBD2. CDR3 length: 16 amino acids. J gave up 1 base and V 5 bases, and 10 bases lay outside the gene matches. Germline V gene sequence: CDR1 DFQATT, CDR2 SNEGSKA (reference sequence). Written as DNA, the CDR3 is TGCAGTGCTCCGGGAACTACTAGCGGGGGTTCCTACGAGCAGTACTTC. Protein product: CSAPGTTSGGSYEQYF.